This TCR beta chain was found in a study of CD8+ T cells in alopecia areata. Study summary: Treatment with tofacitinib (6 to 18 months) was followed by 6 months off drug.

Whole-study results and caveats: Amid tofacitinib therapy, many expanded lesional clones stayed present in scalp and blood. Shared TCR sequences were less clear between patients than in mice, possibly partly from HLA diversity.

Worth noting for this clone: The target antigen is unknown.

The germline CDR1 and CDR2 sequences are LNHDA and SQIVND (reference sequence). V lost 0 bases to trimming and J lost 4 bases; unmatched junction nucleotides: 1. This CDR3 comprises 15 residues. Treatment denoted: oral pan-JAK inhibitor, 5-10 mg twice daily. Extracted from the samples, RNA was reverse transcribed into cDNA to serve as the sequencing template. Profiled with immunoSEQ multiplex PCR; TCRdb holds only in-frame clones, not every one. Among over 80,000 clones listed, 44% were seen once. This specimen was CD8+ T cells sorted from blood, taken at week 24, from a patient treated with tofacitinib. The chain joins TRBV19 to TRBJ2-7; 12 positions agree with TRBD2. The TCR was taken from a human donor with alopecia areata. In nucleotides, the CDR3 is TGTGCCAGTAGTATAGAGACTAGCGGGAGTTACGAGCAGTACTTC. This translates into CASSIETSGSYEQYF.